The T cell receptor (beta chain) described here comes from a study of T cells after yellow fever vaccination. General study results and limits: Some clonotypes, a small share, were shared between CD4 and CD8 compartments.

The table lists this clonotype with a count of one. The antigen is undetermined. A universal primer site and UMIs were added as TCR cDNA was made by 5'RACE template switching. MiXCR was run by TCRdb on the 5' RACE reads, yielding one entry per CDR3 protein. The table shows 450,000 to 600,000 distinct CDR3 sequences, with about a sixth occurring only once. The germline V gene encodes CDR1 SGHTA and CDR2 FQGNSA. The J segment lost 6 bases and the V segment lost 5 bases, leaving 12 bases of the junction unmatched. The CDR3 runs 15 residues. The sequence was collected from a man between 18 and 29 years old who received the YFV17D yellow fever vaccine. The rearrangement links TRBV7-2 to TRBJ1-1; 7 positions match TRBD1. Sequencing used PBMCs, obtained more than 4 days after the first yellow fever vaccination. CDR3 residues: CASSPKDRVGAEAFF. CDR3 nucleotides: TGTGCCAGCAGCCCGAAAGACAGGGTGGGTGCTGAAGCTTTCTTT.